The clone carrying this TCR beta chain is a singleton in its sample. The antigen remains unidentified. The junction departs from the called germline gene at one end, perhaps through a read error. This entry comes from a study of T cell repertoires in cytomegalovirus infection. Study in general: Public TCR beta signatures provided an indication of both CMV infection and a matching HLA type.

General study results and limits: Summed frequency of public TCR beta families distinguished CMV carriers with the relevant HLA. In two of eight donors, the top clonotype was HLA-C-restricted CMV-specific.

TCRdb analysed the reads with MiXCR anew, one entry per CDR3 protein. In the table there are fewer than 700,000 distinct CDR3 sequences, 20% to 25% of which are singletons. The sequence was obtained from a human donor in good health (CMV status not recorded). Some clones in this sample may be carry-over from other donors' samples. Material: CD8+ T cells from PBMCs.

The CDR3 sequence: CASSQGGNDQFF. CDR3 nucleotide sequence: TGTGCCAGCAGCCAAGGGGGAAATGATCAGTTCTTC. The chain recombines TRBV14 with TRBJ2-1, with D unclear. Germline V gene lookup returns CDR1 SGHDN and CDR2 FVKESK. The CDR3 sequence is 12 residues long.